What follows are 26 T cell receptor beta chains derived from one specimen sequenced in a study of T cells in Graves' hyperthyroidism and ophthalmopathy. The source material, RNA transcripts, was used to amplify TCR beta CDR3 regions. Carried out on the TCR CDR3, a first-round RT-PCR used the HTBI primer set. TCRdb called the multiplex PCR reads again in MiXCR, with one record for every CDR3 protein. The table has 560,000 or so distinct CDR3 sequences, around 42% seen once. The sample taken for sequencing was peripheral blood or thyroid tissue (not recorded which). The source of these receptors is a woman aged 18-29 years with Graves' hyperthyroidism.

J is TRBJ2-6 and V is TRBV12-3 or TRBV12-4; D unclear. With 5 bases removed from V and 0 bases from J, the gap between germline ends came to 5 bases. CDR3 size: 14 residues. DNA for the CDR3: TGTGCCAGCAGTAGACCCTCTGGGGCCAACGTCCTGACTTTC. Translation gives CASSRPSGANVLTF.

The V gene is TRBV10-3, the J gene TRBJ2-7; 7 bases match TRBD1. Germline CDR1 and CDR2: ENHRY and SYGVKD. J was trimmed by 2 bases and V by 6 bases; bases with no gene match: 10. The CDR3 runs 15 residues. The CDR3 loop is CAIRQGLQGAYEQYF. In DNA form, the CDR3 reads TGTGCCATCAGACAGGGTCTCCAGGGGGCCTACGAGCAGTACTTC.

The chain's CDR3 is CASSSRQGFNLYEQYF. The CDR3 bases are TGTGCCAGCAGCTCTCGACAGGGCTTTAACCTCTACGAGCAGTACTTC. This sequence joins TRBV7-3 and TRBJ2-7; the match to TRBD1 covers 7 bases. This CDR3 comprises 16 residues. Per germline, CDR1 SGHTA and CDR2 FQGTGA. Trimming cost V 4 bases and J 3 bases; bases outside gene matches: 12.

This clonotype turned up a few times. The chain combines TRBV20-1 with TRBJ1-3, with D unclear. The CDR3 runs 14 residues. In germline, CDR1 is DFQATT, CDR2 SNEGSKA (reference sequence). V lost 4 bases and J 3 bases, leaving 13 bases between the germline ends. CDR3 sequence: CSAISPFLGNTIYF. Written as DNA, the CDR3 is TGCAGTGCTATCTCCCCGTTCCTTGGAAACACCATATATTTT.

This clonotype has at least ten counts. This sequence joins TRBV7-6 and TRBJ2-5; the D is unclear. The CDR3 has 13 residues. The germline gives CDR1 SGHVS, CDR2 FNYEAQ. Trimming removed 0 bases from V and 5 bases from J, with 7 bases in between. In DNA, the CDR3 is TGTGCCAGCAGCTTAGCGCTTTCGGAGACCCAGTACTTC. The encoded protein is CASSLALSETQYF.

The gene calls are TRBV11-2 and TRBJ2-7; 9 bases line up with TRBD2. Unmatched junction bases numbered 10, after V lost 1 base and J lost 3 bases. Germline assignment: CDR1 SGHAT and CDR2 FQNNGV. The CDR3 consists of 17 residues. The CDR3 nucleotides read TGTGCCAGCAGCTTAGGGGGAATAGCGGGGGTGGTCTACGAGCAGTACTTC. Translating gives CASSLGGIAGVVYEQYF.

In this sample, this clonotype turned up many times. V gene TRBV10-3 combines with J gene TRBJ2-2; 10 nucleotides line up with TRBD2. Germline V gene data show CDR1 as ENHRY and CDR2 as SYGVKD. The CDR3 consists of 16 residues. After removal of 0 bases from V and 10 bases from J, the junction contained 8 bases not matched to a gene. CDR3 nucleotide sequence: TGTGCCATCAGTGAGTCGAAACTAGCGGGACTGGAGGAGCTGTTTTTT. Protein sequence: CAISESKLAGLEELFF.

The chain links TRBV19 to TRBJ1-1; a weak D match, TRBD1 (6 bases). The CDR3 sequence is 14 residues long. Germline CDR1 reads LNHDA; CDR2 reads SQIVND (reference sequence). V lost 4 bases, J lost 1 base, and 10 bases lay in between. CDR3 region: CASSTGAWNTEAFF. The CDR3 nucleotides read TGTGCCAGTAGTACGGGGGCATGGAACACTGAAGCTTTCTTT.

This clonotype was detected a few times. This chain links TRBV6-5 with TRBJ1-2; D remains ambiguous. The CDR3 runs to 13 residues. CDR1 and CDR2 (germline): MNHEY, SVGAGI. The V gene lost 4 bases and the J gene lost 2 bases, with 8 bases spanning the gap. CDR3 protein: CASSSTPNYGYTF. The CDR3 nucleotides are TGTGCCAGCAGTTCGACACCAAACTATGGCTACACCTTC.

The chain recombines TRBV20-1 with TRBJ1-5; D ambiguous. Trimming took off 0 bases at V and 5 bases at J, with 14 bases between the two ends. The CDR3 spans 15 residues. CDR1 DFQATT and CDR2 SNEGSKA come from the germline V gene (reference sequence). As DNA, the CDR3 is TGCAGTGCTAGAGAAGAGGCGGGGAACGATCAGCCCCAGCATTTT. This translates into CSAREEAGNDQPQHF.

The chain links TRBV7-9 to TRBJ1-1; possibly TRBD1 for D (5 bases). Germline V lookup: CDR1 SEHNR, CDR2 FQNEAQ (reference sequence). The CDR3 is made up of 14 amino acids. The germline V and J ends were trimmed by 5 bases and 6 bases, with 16 bases remaining between them. The CDR3 coding sequence is TGTGCCAGCAGCCCCGCACAGGATTCGCCTGAAGCTTTCTTT. It translates to CASSPAQDSPEAFF.

The gene calls are TRBV7-8 and TRBJ2-5; perhaps TRBD2 as D (6 bases). V lost 6 bases, J lost 5 bases, and 22 bases lay in between. Germline V gene data show CDR1 as SGHVS and CDR2 as FQNEAQ. CDR3 length: 16 residues. CDR3 sequence reads: CASSLLGGVPSETQYF. CDR3 DNA sequence: TGTGCCAGCAGTTTATTGGGGGGAGTGCCTTCGGAGACCCAGTACTTC.

V is TRBV29-1 and J is TRBJ1-2; 7 bases match TRBD1. CDR1 and CDR2 (germline): SQVTM, ANQGSEA. CDR3 length equals 12 residues. V trimming: 8 bases; J trimming: 4 bases; junction bases outside the gene matches: 7. This CDR3 is CSSTSGGYGYTF. The CDR3, as DNA: TGCAGCAGTACCTCAGGGGGCTATGGCTACACCTTC.

Of note for this clonotype: A clone one base away is much larger, so this may be a read error. The V gene is TRBV10-3, the J gene TRBJ2-2; no definite D call. The V gene lost 6 bases and the J gene lost 7 bases, with 9 bases spanning the gap. Germline-derived CDR1 and CDR2 are ENHRY and SYGVKD. The CDR3 runs 12 residues. The CDR3 DNA reads as TGTGCCATCAGCCAGTTTGACGGGGAGCTGTTTTTT. It specifies CAISQFDGELFF.

This clonotype was counted ten times or more. The chain has TRBV10-3 and TRBJ1-4; D unclear. Per the germline V gene, CDR1 is ENHRY and CDR2 is SYGVKD. V was shortened by 0 bases and J by 7 bases, with 12 bases between the two germline ends. The CDR3 consists of 15 residues. This chain's CDR3 is CAISESRGGGEKLFF. For the CDR3, the DNA is TGTGCCATCAGTGAGTCCCGGGGTGGAGGTGAAAAACTGTTTTTT.

The CDR3 DNA follows: TGTGCCACCAGTGATTTGACCCCACAGTACTTC. Protein product: CATSDLTPQYF. V gene TRBV24-1 combines with J gene TRBJ2-5, with D unresolved. This CDR3 contains 11 residues. V was pared by 0 bases and J by 11 bases, with 6 bases between. The germline CDR1 and CDR2 sequences are KGHDR and SFDVKD.

This clonotype was counted between two and nine times. This rearrangement joins TRBV20-1 to TRBJ2-5, with TRBD2 as a possible D gene (6 bases). V was cut by 7 bases and J by 5 bases, with 17 bases left in between. The CDR3 contains 13 residues. CDR1 DFQATT and CDR2 SNEGSKA come from the germline V gene (reference sequence). CDR3 in amino acids: CSVLAKGQETQYF. CDR3 DNA sequence: TGCAGTGTCCTAGCGAAGGGCCAGGAGACCCAGTACTTC.

Worth noting for this clonotype: A junction end diverges from the germline sequence, so it may reflect a read error. The rearrangement uses TRBV7-9 and TRBJ2-6; tentatively, D is TRBD1 (5 bases). The CDR3 has 18 amino acids. Germline V CDR1 and CDR2: SEHNR, FQNEAQ (reference sequence). DNA of the CDR3: TGTGCCAGCAGCTTAGAGGGTACTACCTCCTCTGGGGCCAACGGCCTGACTTTC. Translation gives CASSLEGTTSSGANGLTF.

As regards this clonotype: This is likely a read error, given that the CDR3 carries no conserved phenylalanine or tryptophan at its end. The DNA is omitted, as the CDR3 cannot be located on it reliably, and the CDR3 follows TCRdb's listing. V is TRBV10-2 and J is TRBJ1-6. Germline assignment: CDR1 WSHSY and CDR2 SAAADI. The length of the CDR3 is 9 amino acids, counting both ends. The CDR3 sequence is CASSEDGRY.

This clonotype was counted between two and nine times. This chain joins TRBV7-2 and TRBJ2-7, with 10 bases matching TRBD2. Germline V CDR1 and CDR2: SGHTA, FQGNSA. V lost 6 bases and J lost 4; bases outside the gene matches: 6. The CDR3 extends over 14 amino acids. The CDR3 sequence: CASSARTSGYEQYF. As DNA, the CDR3 is TGTGCCAGCAGTGCGCGGACTAGCGGTTACGAGCAGTACTTC. The whole variable domain, remainder taken from reference TRBV7-2 and TRBJ2-7, is GAGVSQSPSNKVTEKGKDVELRCDPISGHTALYWYRQSLGQGLEFLIYFQGNSAPDKSGLPSDRFSAERTGGSVSTLTIQRTQQEDSAVYLCASSARTSGYEQYFGPGTRLTVT.

The chain couples TRBV19 to TRBJ2-7; either TRBD1 or TRBD2 may fit D (5 bases each). The germline gives CDR1 LNHDA, CDR2 SQIVND (reference sequence). The V end lost 9 bases, the J end lost 3 bases, and 27 bases lay between the germline ends. The CDR3 loop spans 17 amino acids. DNA of the CDR3: TGTGCCAGCAGCTTAGCAATGGCCTCGGGACGGAACTACGAGCAGTACTTC. Translation gives CASSLAMASGRNYEQYF.

This clonotype was counted between two and nine times. The chain is built from TRBV6-1 and TRBJ1-2; D is ambiguous. Trimming stripped 5 bases from V and 4 bases from J, with 11 bases between. This CDR3 has 13 residues. In germline, CDR1 is MNHNS, CDR2 SASEGT. CDR3 sequence: CASSYVPVYGYTF. CDR3 in DNA: TGTGCCAGCAGTTACGTCCCCGTCTATGGCTACACCTTC.

V and J are TRBV7-9 and TRBJ1-5; D unclear. The CDR3 sequence is 16 residues long. Per germline, CDR1 SEHNR and CDR2 FQNEAQ (reference sequence). Between the trimmed V and J ends, which lost 5 bases and 4 bases, there was a span of 18 bases. The CDR3 DNA follows: TGTGCCAGCAGCCAGGAATTGGGCACAGCTAATCAGCCCCAGCATTTT. Protein product: CASSQELGTANQPQHF.

A remark on this clonotype: This clone may be a read error of a much larger clone one base away. The CDR3 region has the DNA TGTGCCAGCAGTGAAAGGACTGAAGCTTTCTTT. Encoded protein: CASSERTEAFF. This chain joins TRBV2 and TRBJ1-1; no firm D call. Germline values: CDR1 SNHLY, CDR2 FYNNEI. This CDR3 is 11 amino acids long. V was clipped by 2 bases and J by 5 bases, with 3 bases between them.

The rearrangement uses TRBV7-2 and TRBJ2-2; D possibly corresponds to TRBD1 (5 bases). V lost 6 bases, J lost 6 bases, and 14 bases lay in between. The germline V gene has CDR1 SGHTA and CDR2 FQGNSA. CDR3 size: 14 residues. The CDR3 loop is CASSFVAGPGELFF. CDR3 DNA sequence: TGTGCCAGCAGTTTCGTTGCAGGGCCCGGGGAGCTGTTTTTT.

This clonotype was counted a few times. The chain is built from TRBV2 and TRBJ1-2, with TRBD1 matching over 7 bases. Per germline, CDR1 SNHLY and CDR2 FYNNEI. The CDR3 is made up of 14 amino acids. The ends lost 6 bases at V and 10 bases at J; junction bases unmatched: 14. The CDR3 spells CASRETGWASSYTF. DNA of the CDR3: TGTGCCAGCAGGGAGACAGGGTGGGCCTCCTCCTACACCTTC.